One and the same sample provided the 14 T cell receptor beta chains below, sequenced in a study of identical twins. TCRdb recomputed calls from the 5' RACE reads with MiXCR, one row per CDR3 protein. The sample yields around 480,000 distinct CDR3 sequences, about 14% seen once. Another study also made use of these data, one on yellow fever vaccine responses in identical twins.

The sample comprised CD4+ T cells sorted from blood. These receptors were obtained from a woman between 18 and 29 years old in good health.

The chain couples TRBV10-1 to TRBJ2-7, with 9 nucleotides matching TRBD2. V was clipped by 8 bases and J by 2 bases; unmatched bases: 13. The CDR3 is made up of 16 amino acids. Germline assignment: CDR1 WNHNN and CDR2 SYGVQD (reference sequence). CDR3 coding DNA: TGCGCCAGCGCACCCCCCCAGTGGACTAGCGCCTACGAGCAGTACTTC. The encoded protein is CASAPPQWTSAYEQYF.

Details on this clonotype: With a much larger clone just one base away, this may be a read error. The V and J genes are TRBV7-2 and TRBJ2-1; TRBD1 agrees at 8 bases. The CDR3 has 15 amino acids. Germline V CDR1 and CDR2: SGHTA, FQGNSA. V lost 1 base and J lost 4; bases outside the gene matches: 3. Written as DNA, the CDR3 is TGTGCCAGCAGCTTAGGGACAGGGCGGTACAATGAGCAGTTCTTC. Translation: CASSLGTGRYNEQFF.

The chain carries TRBV20-1 and TRBJ1-6, with D possibly matching TRBD1 (6 bases). Germline V gene data show CDR1 as DFQATT and CDR2 as SNEGSKA (reference sequence). The CDR3 runs 15 residues. Between the trimmed V and J ends, which lost 1 base and 10 bases, there was a span of 17 bases. CDR3 DNA: TGCAGTGCTAGAGCACGCGGGGGCACGGTGTCACCCCTCCACTTT. Protein product: CSARARGGTVSPLHF.

This clonotype came up a few times. The CDR3 here is CASSTQNTGQPQHF. The CDR3 nucleotides read TGTGCCAGCAGCACGCAAAACACAGGGCAGCCCCAGCATTTT. The chain recombines TRBV9 with TRBJ1-5; possibly TRBD1 for D (6 bases). The CDR3 runs 14 residues. V was trimmed by 4 bases and J by 7 bases, leaving 15 bases between them. Germline V gene data show CDR1 as SGDLS and CDR2 as YYNGEE.

The chain carries TRBV7-2 and TRBJ1-6; tentatively, D is TRBD1 (5 bases). With 5 bases removed from V and 9 bases from J, the gap between germline ends came to 11 bases. The CDR3 is 13 residues long. Germline V gene lookup returns CDR1 SGHTA and CDR2 FQGNSA. CDR3 sequence: CASSAPGTSPLHF. In DNA, the CDR3 is TGTGCCAGCAGCGCCCCAGGGACTTCACCCCTCCACTTT.

This clonotype was seen a few times. The chain is built from TRBV7-2 and TRBJ2-2, with a possible D match to TRBD2 (5 bases). The CDR3 sequence is 15 residues long. Germline CDR1 reads SGHTA; CDR2 reads FQGNSA. Trimming cost V 5 bases and J 4 bases, with 14 bases left between them. Here the CDR3 reads CASSVAGLGTGELFF. The CDR3 bases are TGTGCCAGCAGCGTCGCGGGCCTGGGCACCGGGGAGCTGTTTTTT.

The chain recombines TRBV29-1 with TRBJ2-1, with 10 bases identical to TRBD1. The CDR3 spans 14 residues. Germline V gene lookup returns CDR1 SQVTM and CDR2 ANQGSEA. V dropped 6 bases and J dropped 7; count of bases not matched to a gene: 9. This CDR3 reads CSVERDRGVNEQFF. The CDR3 DNA follows: TGCAGCGTAGAACGGGACAGGGGAGTGAATGAGCAGTTCTTC.

This clonotype was seen more than once but under ten times. The genes are TRBV10-1 and TRBJ2-1, with TRBD2 matching over 9 bases. CDR3 length equals 16 residues. With V trimmed by 3 bases and J by 5 bases, 8 bases remained unmatched. CDR1 is WNHNN, CDR2 SYGVQD, per germline (reference sequence). CDR3 region: CASSDAGGRIHNEQFF. The DNA of the CDR3 is TGCGCCAGCAGTGACGCGGGAGGGCGAATCCACAATGAGCAGTTCTTC.

The rearrangement uses TRBV6-5 and TRBJ2-2, with D possibly matching TRBD1 (5 bases). Germline CDR1 is MNHEY and CDR2 is SVGAGI. V lost 4 bases, J lost 8 bases, and 8 bases lay in between. This CDR3 comprises 12 residues. CDR3 sequence: CASSSRQGELFF. For the CDR3, the DNA is TGTGCCAGCAGTTCCAGACAGGGGGAGCTGTTTTTT.

This clonotype was seen a handful of times. The V call is TRBV5-1, the J call TRBJ2-3, with D possibly called TRBD1 or TRBD2 (6 bases each). CDR3 length: 15 amino acids. The V and J ends lost 5 bases and 0 bases respectively, with 13 bases between them. Germline lookup yields CDR1 SGHRS and CDR2 YFSETQ. The CDR3 nucleotides read TGCGCCAGCAGGAGGGGGGATCCTAGCACAGATACGCAGTATTTT. Its protein is CASRRGDPSTDTQYF.

This clonotype was counted ten times or more. The chain is built from TRBV12-3 or TRBV12-4 and TRBJ2-1; possible D gene TRBD1, 5 bases. Trimming removed 5 bases at V and 5 bases at J, with 10 bases between. The CDR3 covers 13 residues. Here the CDR3 DNA reads TGTGCCAGCAGTCATGGGGCAGACAATGAGCAGTTCTTC. Protein: CASSHGADNEQFF.

This clonotype has only a few counts. CDR3 amino acids: CSATSRDGNPISYYEQYF. CDR3 sequence (DNA): TGCAGTGCTACGTCCCGGGACGGAAACCCGATCTCCTACTACGAGCAGTACTTC. V usage is TRBV20-1 and J usage is TRBJ2-7, with D tentatively TRBD1 or TRBD2 (5 bases each). Trimming took 4 bases from V and 3 from J, leaving 28 bases between them. Germline V lookup: CDR1 DFQATT, CDR2 SNEGSKA (reference sequence). The length of the CDR3 is 18 residues.

Only a few counts were recorded for this clonotype. The V and J genes are TRBV20-1 and TRBJ2-7; D might be TRBD1 (5 bases). Germline CDR1 is DFQATT and CDR2 is SNEGSKA (reference sequence). The V gene lost 0 bases and the J gene lost 1 base, with 10 bases spanning the gap. The CDR3 totals 14 residues. DNA for the CDR3: TGCAGTGCTAGAGATTGGGGCCGGTCCTACGAGCAGTACTTC. It encodes CSARDWGRSYEQYF.

In this sample, this clonotype turned up a few times. The chain is built from TRBV21-1 and TRBJ1-2. TRBV21-1 is marked as a pseudogene. The CDR3 covers 11 residues. For the CDR3, the DNA is TGTGCCAGCAGCCAATGCCTCGGCGGCTGCTTC. Its translation: CASSQCLGGCF.